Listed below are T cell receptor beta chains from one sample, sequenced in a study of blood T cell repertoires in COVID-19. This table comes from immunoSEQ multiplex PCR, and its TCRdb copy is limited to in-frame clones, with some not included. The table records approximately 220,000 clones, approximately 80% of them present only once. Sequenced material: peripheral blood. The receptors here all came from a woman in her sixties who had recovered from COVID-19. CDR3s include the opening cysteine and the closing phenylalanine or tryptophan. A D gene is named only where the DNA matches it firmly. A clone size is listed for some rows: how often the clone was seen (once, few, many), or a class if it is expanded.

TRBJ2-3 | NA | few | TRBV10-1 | TGCGCCAGCAGTGCCGGACTTGGCGGGGACACAGATACGCAGTATTTT | CASSAGLGGDTDTQYF
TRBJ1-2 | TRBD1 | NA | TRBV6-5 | TGTGCCAGCAGACTAGGACAGGGGCTCTATGGCTACACCTTC | CASRLGQGLYGYTF
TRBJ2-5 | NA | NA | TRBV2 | TGTGCCAGCAGCCCACTCAGGGAGACCCAGTACTTC | CASSPLRETQYF
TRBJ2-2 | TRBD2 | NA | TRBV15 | TGTGCCACCAGCAATGGGAGGGGTACCGGGGAGCTGTTTTTT | CATSNGRGTGELFF
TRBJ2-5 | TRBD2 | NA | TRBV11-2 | TGTGCCAGCAGCCCAGGGACTAGCGGGGGGTATAGTGAGACCCAGTACTTC | CASSPGTSGGYSETQYF
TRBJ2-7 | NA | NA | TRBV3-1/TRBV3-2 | TGTGCCAGCAGCCAATCTGCCTACGAGCAGTACTTC | CASSQSAYEQYF
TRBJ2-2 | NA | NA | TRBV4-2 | TGTGCCAGCAGCCAGTTACAGGCAACTCGTACCACCGGGGAGCTGTTTTTT | CASSQLQATRTTGELFF
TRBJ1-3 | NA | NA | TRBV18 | TGTGCCAGCTCACCCGATCGGGGAAACACCATATATTTT | CASSPDRGNTIYF
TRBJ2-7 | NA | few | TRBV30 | TGTGCCTGGAGAAGAGGGTTGAATTACGAGCAGTACTTC | CAWRRGLNYEQYF
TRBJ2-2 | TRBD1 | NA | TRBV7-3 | TGTGCCAGCAGCATACAGGGGTTCACCGGGGAGCTGTTTTTT | CASSIQGFTGELFF
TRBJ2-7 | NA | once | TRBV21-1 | TGTGCCAGCAGCAATGAGGGTCACCGGTTCGAGCCCCCTTACGAGCAGTACTTC | CASSNEGHRFEPPYEQYF
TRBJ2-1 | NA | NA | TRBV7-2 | TGTGCCAGCACCCCCGGGACACAAACTATCTACAATGAGCAGTTCTTC | CASTPGTQTIYNEQFF
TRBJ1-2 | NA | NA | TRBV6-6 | TGTGCCACCCTGGATGGGAGGGGAGTCTATGGCTACACCTTC | CATLDGRGVYGYTF
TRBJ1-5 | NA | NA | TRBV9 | TGTGCCAGCAGCGTAGATAGGCAAGACAGTCAGCCCCAGCATTTT | CASSVDRQDSQPQHF
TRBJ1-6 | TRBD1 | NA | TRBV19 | TGTGCCAGTAGTACGGACAGGGACTATAATTCACCCCTCCACTTT | CASSTDRDYNSPLHF
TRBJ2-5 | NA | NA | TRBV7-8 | TGTGCCAGCAGCTCAGACACCCAAGAGACCCAGTACTTC | CASSSDTQETQYF
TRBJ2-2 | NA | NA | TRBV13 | TGTGCCAGCAGCAGAACAGGGTTGTCGGACACCGGGGAGCTGTTTTTT | CASSRTGLSDTGELFF